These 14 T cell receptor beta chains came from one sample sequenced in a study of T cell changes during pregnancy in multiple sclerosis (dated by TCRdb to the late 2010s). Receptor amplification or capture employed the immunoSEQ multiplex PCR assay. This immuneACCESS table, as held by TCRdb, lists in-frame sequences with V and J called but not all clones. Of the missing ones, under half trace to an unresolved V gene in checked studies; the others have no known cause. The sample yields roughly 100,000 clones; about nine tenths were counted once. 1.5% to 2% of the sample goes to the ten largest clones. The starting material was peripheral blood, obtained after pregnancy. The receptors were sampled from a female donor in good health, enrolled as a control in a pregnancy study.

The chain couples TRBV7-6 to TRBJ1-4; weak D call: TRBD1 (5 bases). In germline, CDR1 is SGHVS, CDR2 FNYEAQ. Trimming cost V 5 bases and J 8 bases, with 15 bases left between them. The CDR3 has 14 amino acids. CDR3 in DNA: TGTGCCAGCAGCCCGGGACTGCCGGGGGAAAAACTGTTTTTT. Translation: CASSPGLPGEKLFF.

The chain's CDR3 is CASSTADSKLNEKLFF. DNA for the CDR3: TGTGCCAGTAGTACCGCCGACAGCAAATTAAATGAAAAACTGTTTTTT. The chain couples TRBV19 to TRBJ1-4; TRBD1 is a possible D gene (5 bases). Germline V gene sequence: CDR1 LNHDA, CDR2 SQIVND (reference sequence). The ends were cut back, 4 bases at V and 5 bases at J, with 17 bases in the middle. The CDR3 contains 16 residues.

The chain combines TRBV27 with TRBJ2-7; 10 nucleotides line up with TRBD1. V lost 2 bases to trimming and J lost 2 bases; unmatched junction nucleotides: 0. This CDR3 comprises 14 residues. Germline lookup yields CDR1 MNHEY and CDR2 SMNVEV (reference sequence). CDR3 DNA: TGTGCCAGCAGTTTAGACAGGGGGCCCTACGAGCAGTACTTC. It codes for CASSLDRGPYEQYF.

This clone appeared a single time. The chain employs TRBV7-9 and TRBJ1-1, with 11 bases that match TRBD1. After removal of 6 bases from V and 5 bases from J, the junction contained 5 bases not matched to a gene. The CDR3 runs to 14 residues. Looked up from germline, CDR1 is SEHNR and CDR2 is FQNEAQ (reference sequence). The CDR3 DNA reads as TGTGCCAGCAGTTCGGACAGGGGGCGAACTGAAGCTTTCTTT. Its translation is CASSSDRGRTEAFF. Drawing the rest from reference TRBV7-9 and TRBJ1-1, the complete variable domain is DTGVSQNPRHKITKRGQNVTFRCDPISEHNRLYWYRQTLGQGPEFLTYFQNEAQLEKSRLLSDRFSAERPKGSFSTLEIQRTEQGDSAMYLCASSSDRGRTEAFFGQGTRLTVV.

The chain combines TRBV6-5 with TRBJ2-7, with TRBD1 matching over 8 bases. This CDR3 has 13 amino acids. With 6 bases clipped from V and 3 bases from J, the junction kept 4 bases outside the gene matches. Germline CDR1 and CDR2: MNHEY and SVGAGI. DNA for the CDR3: TGTGCCAGCAGACGCGACAGGGGCTACGAGCAGTACTTC. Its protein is CASRRDRGYEQYF.

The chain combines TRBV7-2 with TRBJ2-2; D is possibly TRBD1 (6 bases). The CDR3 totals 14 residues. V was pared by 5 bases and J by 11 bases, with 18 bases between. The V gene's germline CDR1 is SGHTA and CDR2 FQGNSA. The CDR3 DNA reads TGTGCCAGCAGCCTCGACCGCACAGGGCGAGAGCTGTTTTTT. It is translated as CASSLDRTGRELFF.

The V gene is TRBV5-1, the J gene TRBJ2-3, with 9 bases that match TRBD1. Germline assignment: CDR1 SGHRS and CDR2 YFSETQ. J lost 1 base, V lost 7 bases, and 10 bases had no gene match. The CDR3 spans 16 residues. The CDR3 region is CASGAITGGGTDTQYF. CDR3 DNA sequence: TGCGCCAGCGGAGCCATAACAGGGGGCGGCACAGATACGCAGTATTTT. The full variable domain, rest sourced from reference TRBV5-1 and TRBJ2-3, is KAGVTQTPRYLIKTRGQQVTLSCSPISGHRSVSWYQQTPGQGLQFLFEYFSETQRNKGNFPGRFSGRQFSNSRSEMNVSTLELGDSALYLCASGAITGGGTDTQYFGPGTRLTVL.

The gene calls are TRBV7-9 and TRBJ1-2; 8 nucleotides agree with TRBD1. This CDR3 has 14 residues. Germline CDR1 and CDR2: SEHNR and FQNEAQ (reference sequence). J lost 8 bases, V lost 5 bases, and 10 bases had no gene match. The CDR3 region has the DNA TGTGCCAGCAGCGACCGAGACAGGGGCTGGGGCTACACCTTC. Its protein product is CASSDRDRGWGYTF.

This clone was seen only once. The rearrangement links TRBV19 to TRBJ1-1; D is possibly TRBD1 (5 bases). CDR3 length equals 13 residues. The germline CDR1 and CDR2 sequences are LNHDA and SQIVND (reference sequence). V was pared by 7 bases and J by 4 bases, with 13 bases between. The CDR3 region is CASISGSGTEAFF. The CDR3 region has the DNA TGTGCCAGTATTTCAGGGTCGGGCACTGAAGCTTTCTTT.

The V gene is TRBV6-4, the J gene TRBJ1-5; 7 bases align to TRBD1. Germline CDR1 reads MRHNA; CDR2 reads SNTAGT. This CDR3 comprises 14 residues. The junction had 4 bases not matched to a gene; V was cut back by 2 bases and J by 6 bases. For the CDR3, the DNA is TGTGCCAGCAGTGACACAGGGGACGGTCAGCCCCAGCATTTT. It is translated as CASSDTGDGQPQHF.

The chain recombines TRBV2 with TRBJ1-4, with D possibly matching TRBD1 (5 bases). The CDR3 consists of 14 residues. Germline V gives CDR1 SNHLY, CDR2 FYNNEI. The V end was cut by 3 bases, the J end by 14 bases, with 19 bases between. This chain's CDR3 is CASSDKMVSRALFF. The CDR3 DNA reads TGTGCCAGCAGTGATAAAATGGTTAGCAGGGCTCTGTTTTTT.

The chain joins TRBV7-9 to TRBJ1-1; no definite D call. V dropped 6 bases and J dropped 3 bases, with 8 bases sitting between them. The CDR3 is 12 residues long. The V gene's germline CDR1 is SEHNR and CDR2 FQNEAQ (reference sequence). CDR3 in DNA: TGTGCCAGCAGTTTCTCGGACACTGAAGCTTTCTTT. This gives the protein CASSFSDTEAFF.

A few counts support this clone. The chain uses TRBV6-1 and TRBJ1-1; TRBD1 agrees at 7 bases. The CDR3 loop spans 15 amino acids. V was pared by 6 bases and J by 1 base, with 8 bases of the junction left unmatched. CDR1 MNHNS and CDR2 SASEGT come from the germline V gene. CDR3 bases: TGTGCCAGCAGCTTAGGGGACAGTTCGAACACTGAAGCTTTCTTT. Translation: CASSLGDSSNTEAFF.

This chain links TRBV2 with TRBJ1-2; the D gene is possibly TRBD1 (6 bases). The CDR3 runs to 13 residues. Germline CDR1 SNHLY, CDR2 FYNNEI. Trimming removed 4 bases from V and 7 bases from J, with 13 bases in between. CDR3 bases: TGTGCCAGCAGTGGACAGGATCAAGGTGGCTACACCTTC. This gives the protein CASSGQDQGGYTF.